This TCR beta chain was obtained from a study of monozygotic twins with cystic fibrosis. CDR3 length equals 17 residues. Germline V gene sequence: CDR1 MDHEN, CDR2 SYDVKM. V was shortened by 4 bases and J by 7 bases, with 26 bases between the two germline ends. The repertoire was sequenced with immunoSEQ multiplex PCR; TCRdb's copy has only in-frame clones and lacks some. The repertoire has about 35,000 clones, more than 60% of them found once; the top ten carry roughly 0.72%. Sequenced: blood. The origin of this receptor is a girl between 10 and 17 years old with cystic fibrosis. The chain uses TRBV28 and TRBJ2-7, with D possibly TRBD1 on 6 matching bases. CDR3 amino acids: CASSSTTTGTLRWEQYF. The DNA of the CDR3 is TGTGCCAGCAGTTCCACCACCACAGGGACCCTACGTTGGGAGCAGTACTTC.